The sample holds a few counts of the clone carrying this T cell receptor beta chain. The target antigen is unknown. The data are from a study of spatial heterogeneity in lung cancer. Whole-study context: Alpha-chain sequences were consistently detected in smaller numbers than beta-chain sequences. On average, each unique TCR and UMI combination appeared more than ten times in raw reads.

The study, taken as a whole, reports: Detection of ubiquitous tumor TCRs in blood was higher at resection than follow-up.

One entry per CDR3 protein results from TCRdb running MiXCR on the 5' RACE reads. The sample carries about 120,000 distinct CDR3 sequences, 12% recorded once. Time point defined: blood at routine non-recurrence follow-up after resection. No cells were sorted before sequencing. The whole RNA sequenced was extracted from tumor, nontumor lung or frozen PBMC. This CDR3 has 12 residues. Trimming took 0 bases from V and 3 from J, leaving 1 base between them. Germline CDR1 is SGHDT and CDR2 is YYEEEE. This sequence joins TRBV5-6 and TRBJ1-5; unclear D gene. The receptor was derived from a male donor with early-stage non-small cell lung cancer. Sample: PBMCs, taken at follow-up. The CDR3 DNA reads TGTGCCAGCAGCTTGGCCAATCAGCCCCAGCATTTT. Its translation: CASSLANQPQHF.